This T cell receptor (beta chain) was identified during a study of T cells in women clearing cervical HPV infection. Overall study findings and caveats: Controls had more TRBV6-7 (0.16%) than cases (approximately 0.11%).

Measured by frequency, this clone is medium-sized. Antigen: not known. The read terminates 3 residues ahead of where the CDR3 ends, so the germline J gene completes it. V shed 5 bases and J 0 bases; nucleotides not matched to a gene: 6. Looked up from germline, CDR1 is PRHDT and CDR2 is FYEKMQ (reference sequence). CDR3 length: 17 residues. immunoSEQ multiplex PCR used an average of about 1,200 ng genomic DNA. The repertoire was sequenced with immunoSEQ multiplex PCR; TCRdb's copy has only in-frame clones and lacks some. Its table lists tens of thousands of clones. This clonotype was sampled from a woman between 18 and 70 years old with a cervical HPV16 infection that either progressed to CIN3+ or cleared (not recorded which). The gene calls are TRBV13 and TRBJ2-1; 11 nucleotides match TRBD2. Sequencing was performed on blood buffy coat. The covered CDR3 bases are TGTGCCAGCAGCGTCGGACTAGCGGGTTCCTCCTACAATGAG. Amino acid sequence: CASSVGLAGSSYNE. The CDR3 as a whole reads CASSVGLAGSSYNEQFF.